The 30 T cell receptor beta chains given below trace back to one sample, sequenced in a study of patients and donors after allogeneic stem cell transplantation. TCRdb processed the RT-PCR reads anew with MiXCR; each CDR3 protein has one entry. In the table there are about 4,200 distinct CDR3 sequences, approximately 16% of which are singletons. The sequenced sample consisted of blood, either unsorted or a sorted T cell fraction (not recorded which). These receptors were collected from a human donor who was either an allogeneic HSCT recipient or a stem cell or donor lymphocyte infusion donor (not recorded which). It is not recorded whose cells these are; they may come from a transplant donor.

V gene TRBV6-5 combines with J gene TRBJ2-4; D not resolved. The germline V gene has CDR1 MNHEY and CDR2 SVGAGI. CDR3 length: 14 amino acids. The V end lost 5 bases, the J end lost 0 bases, and 8 bases lay between the germline ends. This CDR3 reads CASSTRLAKNIQYF. As DNA, the CDR3 is TGTGCCAGCAGTACCCGACTAGCCAAAAACATTCAGTACTTC.

This clonotype was detected many times. Written as DNA, the CDR3 is TGCGCCAGCAGCCAAGAGGGGGGGATTATCCCCAATGAGCAGTTCTTC. It codes for CASSQEGGIIPNEQFF. J is TRBJ2-1 and V is TRBV4-1; 7 bases align to TRBD2. Germline assignment: CDR1 MGHRA and CDR2 YSYEKL. The CDR3 has 16 amino acids. With V trimmed by 0 bases and J by 6 bases, 8 bases remained unmatched.

At least ten counts were recorded for this clonotype. The chain links TRBV5-5 to TRBJ1-1, with D uncertain. CDR3 length: 15 residues. CDR1 and CDR2 from the germline V gene are SGHKS and YYEKEE (reference sequence). V was trimmed by 2 bases and J by 0 bases, leaving 11 bases between them. CDR3 coding DNA: TGTGCCAGCAGCTTTCTCCCTTGGGTGAACACTGAAGCTTTCTTT. Translated: CASSFLPWVNTEAFF. Based on the CDR3 plus reference TRBV5-5 and TRBJ1-1, the full variable domain is DAGVTQSPTHLIKTRGQQVTLRCSPISGHKSVSWYQQVLGQGPQFIFQYYEKEERGRGNFPDRFSARQFPNYSSELNVNALLLGDSALYLCASSFLPWVNTEAFFGQGTRLTVV.

This clonotype has only a few counts. The chain carries TRBV20-1 and TRBJ2-1, with D possibly matching TRBD2 (5 bases). Trimming took off 5 bases at V and 8 bases at J, with 13 bases between the two ends. This CDR3 has 12 residues. Germline CDR1 DFQATT, CDR2 SNEGSKA (reference sequence). The CDR3, as DNA: TGCAGTGCTCTCTACGGAGGCTATGAGCAGTTCTTC. This sequence encodes CSALYGGYEQFF.

The chain joins TRBV28 to TRBJ2-7, with D maybe TRBD2 (7 bases). The length of the CDR3 is 15 residues. Germline assignment: CDR1 MDHEN and CDR2 SYDVKM. V gave up 7 bases and J gave up 1 base, with 17 bases separating them. CDR3 amino acids: CASTQGGGPSYEQYF. DNA of the CDR3: TGTGCCAGCACTCAAGGGGGGGGACCTTCCTACGAGCAGTACTTC.

The chain uses TRBV18 and TRBJ2-5, with D perhaps assigned TRBD1 or TRBD2 (6 bases each). The length of the CDR3 is 14 residues. Trimming pared 6 bases from V and 3 bases from J, leaving 14 bases between. Germline assignment: CDR1 KGHSH and CDR2 LQKENI. In nucleotides, the CDR3 is TGTGCCAGCTCGTTCGGGGGCGGGGAAGAGACCCAGTACTTC. Its translation is CASSFGGGEETQYF.

There are a few counts of this clonotype. The chain carries TRBV28 and TRBJ2-4, with D tentatively TRBD1 or TRBD2 (5 bases each). The germline V gene encodes CDR1 MDHEN and CDR2 SYDVKM. Trimming took 7 bases from V and 6 from J, leaving 19 bases between them. This CDR3 contains 15 residues. The CDR3 DNA follows: TGTGCCAGCAACCCCACCCTCCCGGGGCCAAACATTCAGTACTTC. Encoded protein: CASNPTLPGPNIQYF.

This clonotype was seen a handful of times. V usage is TRBV6-5 and J usage is TRBJ1-5; TRBD1 aligns across 9 bases. The CDR3 has 15 amino acids. Germline CDR1 reads MNHEY; CDR2 reads SVGAGI. The J segment lost 4 bases and the V segment lost 5 bases, leaving 6 bases of the junction unmatched. The CDR3: CASSRGTGNNQPQHF. CDR3 bases: TGTGCCAGCAGTAGGGGGACAGGGAATAATCAGCCCCAGCATTTT.

V and J are TRBV6-4 and TRBJ2-5; D possibly corresponds to TRBD1 (6 bases). Trimming cost V 3 bases and J 5 bases, with 10 bases left between them. This CDR3 spans 13 amino acids. From germline, CDR1 is MRHNA and CDR2 SNTAGT. The CDR3 nucleotides are TGTGCCAGCAGTGAATCAGGGGTGGAGACCCAGTACTTC. It yields the protein CASSESGVETQYF.

This clonotype was detected only a few times. The rearrangement joins TRBV6-5 to TRBJ1-1; no firm D call. Germline assignment: CDR1 MNHEY and CDR2 SVGAGI. The CDR3 runs 12 residues. V was cut by 8 bases and J by 1 base, with 8 bases left in between. The CDR3 region is CASGRTNTEAFF. The CDR3 bases are TGTGCCAGCGGGCGGACGAACACTGAAGCTTTCTTT.

This clonotype was detected a few times. The rearrangement joins TRBV18 to TRBJ1-1; D might be TRBD1 (6 bases). The germline V gene encodes CDR1 KGHSH and CDR2 LQKENI. V lost 3 bases, J lost 1 base, and 12 bases lay in between. This CDR3 spans 15 amino acids. This chain's CDR3 is CASSPFSTGNTEAFF. The CDR3 DNA reads TGTGCCAGCTCACCCTTCTCGACAGGGAACACTGAAGCTTTCTTT.

This clonotype was detected many times. The V and J genes are TRBV9 and TRBJ2-7; D remains ambiguous. The V end was cut by 0 bases, the J end by 2 bases, with 12 bases between. The CDR3 is 15 residues long. Germline V gene lookup returns CDR1 SGDLS and CDR2 YYNGEE. CDR3 nucleotide sequence: TGTGCCAGCAGCGTAGGTTGGCAGGTGACCTACGAGCAGTACTTC. Translated: CASSVGWQVTYEQYF.

The chain carries TRBV5-3 and TRBJ1-1; D is unclear. TRBV5-3 counts as an open reading frame of uncertain function. The CDR3 length is 16 residues. With 1 base removed from V and 0 bases from J, the gap between germline ends came to 13 bases. Here the CDR3 DNA reads TGTGCCAGAAGCTTGAACAAGGAAGAGATGAACACTGAAGCTTTCTTT. It encodes CARSLNKEEMNTEAFF.

Many counts were recorded for this clonotype. This chain uses TRBV5-1 with TRBJ2-2; D is perhaps TRBD2 (5 bases). CDR1 is SGHRS, CDR2 YFSETQ, per germline. V was clipped by 3 bases and J by 6 bases, with 18 bases between them. This CDR3 has 16 residues. The CDR3 region is CASSSPPGNSAGELFF. For the CDR3, the DNA is TGCGCCAGCAGCTCCCCCCCCGGGAACAGCGCCGGGGAGCTGTTTTTT.

This clonotype was counted at least ten times. The chain is built from TRBV10-3 and TRBJ1-1, with no clear D. In germline, CDR1 is ENHRY, CDR2 SYGVKD. V was shortened by 5 bases and J by 3 bases, with 7 bases between the two germline ends. CDR3 size: 12 residues. CDR3 loop: CAISHRDTEAFF. The DNA of the CDR3 is TGTGCCATCAGTCACCGGGACACTGAAGCTTTCTTT.

The genes are TRBV19 and TRBJ1-3, with a possible D match to TRBD1 (5 bases). Germline CDR1 reads LNHDA; CDR2 reads SQIVND (reference sequence). Between the trimmed V and J ends, which lost 5 bases and 8 bases, there was a span of 25 bases. The CDR3 contains 17 residues. This CDR3 is CASSAQLTGTRGHTIYF. The CDR3 DNA sequence: TGTGCCAGTAGTGCTCAACTCACCGGGACTCGGGGTCACACCATATATTTT.

This clonotype was observed a handful of times. This chain's CDR3 is CASSLGQGYYEQYF. The CDR3 DNA follows: TGTGCCAGCAGCCTTGGACAGGGGTACTACGAGCAGTACTTC. J is TRBJ2-7 and V is TRBV12-3 or TRBV12-4; 9 bases align to TRBD1. This CDR3 contains 14 residues. The ends lost 6 bases at V and 3 bases at J; junction bases unmatched: 6.

There are a few counts of this clonotype. The chain links TRBV10-3 to TRBJ1-1; D unclear. Germline loops: CDR1 ENHRY, CDR2 SYGVKD. The CDR3 sequence is 13 residues long. With 4 bases removed from V and 4 bases from J, the gap between germline ends came to 10 bases. CDR3 loop: CAISGMDCTEAFF. CDR3 DNA: TGTGCCATCAGTGGAATGGACTGCACTGAAGCTTTCTTT.

This clonotype is medium-sized in the sample. This chain connects TRBV7-2 to TRBJ2-5; weak D call: TRBD2 (6 bases). The V end lost 4 bases, the J end lost 5 bases, and 17 bases lay between the germline ends. Germline V lookup: CDR1 SGHTA, CDR2 FQGNSA. The CDR3 is 15 amino acids. For the CDR3, the DNA is TGTGCCAGCAGCTCGGCGGGACGGGGTGGTGAGACCCAGTACTTC. Translated, it gives CASSSAGRGGETQYF.

A few counts support this clonotype. V and J are TRBV6-1 and TRBJ1-3; D is unresolved. Between the trimmed V and J ends, which lost 4 bases and 0 bases, there was a span of 13 bases. The length of the CDR3 is 16 residues. Germline V gene lookup returns CDR1 MNHNS and CDR2 SASEGT. Here the CDR3 DNA reads TGTGCCAGCAGTGTATGGACGGGTAACTCTGGAAACACCATATATTTT. It codes for CASSVWTGNSGNTIYF.

This clonotype has at least ten counts. The V and J genes are TRBV27 and TRBJ2-7; D might be TRBD1 (7 bases). The CDR3 spans 15 residues. Trimming took 6 bases from V and 2 from J, leaving 17 bases between them. The germline V gene has CDR1 MNHEY and CDR2 SMNVEV (reference sequence). CDR3 amino acids: CASSKAGRGAYEQYF. The CDR3 nucleotides are TGTGCCAGCAGCAAAGCGGGCAGGGGGGCCTACGAGCAGTACTTC.

This clonotype occurred a few times. The gene calls are TRBV18 and TRBJ1-2; D is uncertain. This CDR3 contains 13 residues. Germline V gene sequence: CDR1 KGHSH, CDR2 LQKENI. V was shortened by 3 bases and J by 2 bases, with 7 bases between the two germline ends. The CDR3 nucleotides read TGTGCCAGCTCACCCGACTCGAACTATGGCTACACCTTC. Translated, it gives CASSPDSNYGYTF.

The chain links TRBV29-1 to TRBJ1-1; D ambiguous. V lost 3 bases, J lost 3 bases, and 14 bases lay in between. This CDR3 region has 14 residues. CDR1 is SQVTM, CDR2 ANQGSEA, per germline. This CDR3 is CSVDVRVTDTEAFF. The CDR3 DNA sequence: TGCAGCGTTGATGTTAGGGTGACGGACACTGAAGCTTTCTTT. The variable domain in full, with the rest retrieved from reference TRBV29-1 and TRBJ1-1, is SAVISQKPSRDICQRGTSLTIQCQVDSQVTMMFWYRQQPGQSLTLIATANQGSEATYESGFVIDKFPISRPNLTFSTLTVSNMSPEDSSIYLCSVDVRVTDTEAFFGQGTRLTVV.

The chain links TRBV19 to TRBJ2-1, with TRBD1 identical over 11 bases. This CDR3 comprises 17 residues. Per germline, CDR1 LNHDA and CDR2 SQIVND (reference sequence). The ends lost 4 bases at V and 7 bases at J; junction bases unmatched: 12. This CDR3 reads CASSTLRTGGRLNEQFF. The CDR3 DNA reads TGTGCCAGTAGTACCCTCAGGACAGGGGGCAGGTTGAATGAGCAGTTCTTC.

Many counts were recorded for this clonotype. The chain employs TRBV27 and TRBJ2-1; D remains ambiguous. Trimming shortened V by 4 bases and J by 0 bases, and 13 bases separated the two germline ends. Germline loops: CDR1 MNHEY, CDR2 SMNVEV (reference sequence). The CDR3 sequence is 16 residues long. CDR3 sequence (DNA): TGTGCCAGCAGTTGGAGTCTGATAAGCTCCTACAATGAGCAGTTCTTC. It is translated as CASSWSLISSYNEQFF.

A few counts support this clonotype. This chain uses TRBV6-5 with TRBJ1-2, with D unresolved. Germline values: CDR1 MNHEY, CDR2 SVGAGI. The CDR3 has 15 residues. The V end lost 11 bases, the J end lost 5 bases, and 24 bases lay between the germline ends. The chain's CDR3 is CASSTWADSHYGYTF. The CDR3 nucleotides read TGTGCCTCCTCCACCTGGGCAGACTCGCATTATGGCTACACCTTC.

This clonotype was detected only a few times. The chain is built from TRBV10-1 and TRBJ2-1; perhaps TRBD1 as D (6 bases). Trimming shortened V by 6 bases and J by 3 bases, and 15 bases separated the two germline ends. The CDR3 extends over 15 amino acids. Germline V CDR1 and CDR2: WNHNN, SYGVQD (reference sequence). The CDR3, as DNA: TGCGCCAGCAGCCAGAGTGGGGGCAGCTACAATGAGCAGTTCTTC. Translation: CASSQSGGSYNEQFF.

By sample share, this clonotype is medium-sized. J is TRBJ2-1 and V is TRBV20-1, with D tentatively TRBD1 (5 bases). The germline V and J ends were trimmed by 3 bases and 1 base, with 13 bases remaining between them. The CDR3 length is 15 residues. Germline CDR1 reads DFQATT; CDR2 reads SNEGSKA (reference sequence). The CDR3 reads CSASSGWLSYNEQFF. The CDR3 nucleotides are TGCAGTGCTAGTTCAGGGTGGTTATCCTACAATGAGCAGTTCTTC.

On this clonotype: One end of the junction is discordant with germline, which a read error may explain. J is TRBJ2-1 and V is TRBV29-1; 11 nucleotides match TRBD2. CDR1 is SQVTM and CDR2 is ANQGSEA in the germline V gene. The CDR3 totals 10 residues. CDR3 amino acids: CSVDSGRALF. CDR3 DNA: TGCAGCGTTGATAGCGGGAGGGCTTTATTC.

This clonotype was recorded many times. CDR3 DNA sequence: TGTGCCAGCAGTTTATTGTTGAACTACAATGAGCAGTTCTTC. Its translation: CASSLLLNYNEQFF. The J gene is TRBJ2-1, the V gene TRBV12-3 or TRBV12-4; D uncertain. Trimming removed 2 bases at V and 3 bases at J, with 8 bases between. This CDR3 contains 14 residues.